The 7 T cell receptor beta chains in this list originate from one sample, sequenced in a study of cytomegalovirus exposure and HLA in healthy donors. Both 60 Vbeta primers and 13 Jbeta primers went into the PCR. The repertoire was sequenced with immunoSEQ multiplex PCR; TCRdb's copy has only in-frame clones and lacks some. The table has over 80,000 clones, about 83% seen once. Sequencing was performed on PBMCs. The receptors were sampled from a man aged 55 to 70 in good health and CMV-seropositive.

The CDR3 region has the DNA TGCGCCAGCAGCAGGGGGGGCCCTGAGGAGCAGTTCTTC. Translation gives CASSRGGPEEQFF. The chain couples TRBV4-1 to TRBJ2-1, with D maybe TRBD2 (7 bases). The CDR3 is 13 amino acids. Trimming cost V 5 bases and J 10 bases, with 15 bases left between them. Germline CDR1 MGHRA, CDR2 YSYEKL.

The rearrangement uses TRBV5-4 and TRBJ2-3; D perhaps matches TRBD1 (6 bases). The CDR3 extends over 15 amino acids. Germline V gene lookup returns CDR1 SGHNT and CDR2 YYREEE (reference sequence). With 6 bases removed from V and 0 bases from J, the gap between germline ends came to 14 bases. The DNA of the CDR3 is TGTGCCAGCACAAAAGGGGGACCTAGCACAGATACGCAGTATTTT. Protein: CASTKGGPSTDTQYF. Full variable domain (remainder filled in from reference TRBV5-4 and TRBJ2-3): ETGVTQSPTHLIKTRGQQVTLRCSSQSGHNTVSWYQQALGQGPQFIFQYYREEENGRGNFPPRFSGLQFPNYSSELNVNALELDDSALYLCASTKGGPSTDTQYFGPGTRLTVL.

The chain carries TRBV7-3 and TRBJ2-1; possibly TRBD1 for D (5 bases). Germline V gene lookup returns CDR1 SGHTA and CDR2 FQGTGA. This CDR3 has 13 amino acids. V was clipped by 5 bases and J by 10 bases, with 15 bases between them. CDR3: CASSRPPRTEQFF. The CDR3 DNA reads TGTGCCAGCAGCCGTCCCCCCCGGACAGAGCAGTTCTTC. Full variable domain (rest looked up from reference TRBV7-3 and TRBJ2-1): GAGVSQTPSNKVTEKGKYVELRCDPISGHTALYWYRQSLGQGPEFLIYFQGTGAADDSGLPNDRFFAVRPEGSVSTLKIQRTERGDSAVYLCASSRPPRTEQFFGPGTRLTVL.

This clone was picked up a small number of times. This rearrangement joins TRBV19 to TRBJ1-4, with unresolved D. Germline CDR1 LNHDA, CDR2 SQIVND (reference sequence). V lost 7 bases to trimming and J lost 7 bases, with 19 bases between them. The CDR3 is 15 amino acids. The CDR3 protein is CASNRRRSNPEKLFF. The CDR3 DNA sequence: TGTGCCAGTAATAGGCGGAGGTCCAACCCTGAAAAACTGTTTTTT.

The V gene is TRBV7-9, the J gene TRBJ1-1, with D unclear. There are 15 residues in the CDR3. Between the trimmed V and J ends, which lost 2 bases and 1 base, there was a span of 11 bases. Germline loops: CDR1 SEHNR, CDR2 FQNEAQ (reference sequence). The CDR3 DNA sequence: TGTGCCAGCAGCTTATCCTCAGGAACGAACACTGAAGCTTTCTTT. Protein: CASSLSSGTNTEAFF.

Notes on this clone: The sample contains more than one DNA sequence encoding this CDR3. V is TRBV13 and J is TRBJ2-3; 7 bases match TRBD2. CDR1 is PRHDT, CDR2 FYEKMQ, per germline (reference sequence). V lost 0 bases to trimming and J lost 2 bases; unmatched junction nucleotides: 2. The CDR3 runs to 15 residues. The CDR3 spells CASSLGRDYTDTQYF. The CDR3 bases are TGTGCCAGCAGCTTAGGCCGGGACTACACAGATACGCAGTATTTT. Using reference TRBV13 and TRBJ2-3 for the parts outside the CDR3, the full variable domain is AAGVIQSPRHLIKEKRETATLKCYPIPRHDTVYWYQQGPGQDPQFLISFYEKMQSDKGSIPDRFSAQQFSDYHSELNMSSLELGDSALYFCASSLGRDYTDTQYFGPGTRLTVL.

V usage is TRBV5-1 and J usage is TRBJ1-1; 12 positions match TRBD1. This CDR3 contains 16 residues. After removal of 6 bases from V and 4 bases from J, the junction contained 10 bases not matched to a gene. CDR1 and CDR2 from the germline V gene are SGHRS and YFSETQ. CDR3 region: CASNPGQGARGTEAFF. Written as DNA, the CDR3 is TGCGCCAGCAATCCGGGACAGGGGGCGCGGGGCACTGAAGCTTTCTTT.